The 14 T cell receptor beta chains given below trace back to one sample, sequenced in a study of CD8 T cells in ankylosing spondylitis. Antigens of these TCRs are unknown. Using its own MiXCR run on the 5' RACE reads, TCRdb lists one record per CDR3 protein. The top ten clones hold 1% of a sample with around 430,000 distinct CDR3 sequences, 17% of them seen once. Overall study findings and caveats: Blood from ankylosing spondylitis patients appeared to carry a characteristic roughly 8-variant TCR beta motif.

The sample comprised blood, either unsorted or a sorted T cell fraction (not recorded which). The receptors come from a male donor with ankylosing spondylitis.

The chain is built from TRBV20-1 and TRBJ1-6; D uncertain. CDR1 is DFQATT and CDR2 is SNEGSKA in the germline V gene (reference sequence). This CDR3 region has 15 residues. V dropped 5 bases and J dropped 0 bases, with 11 bases sitting between them. The DNA of the CDR3 is TGCAGTGCTGGAGTGGGGAGCTCCTATAATTCACCCCTCCACTTT. This gives the protein CSAGVGSSYNSPLHF.

At least ten counts were recorded for this clonotype. The rearrangement joins TRBV6-5 to TRBJ2-3; D unclear. Trimming pared 6 bases from V and 2 bases from J, leaving 6 bases between. This CDR3 is built from 12 residues. Looked up from germline, CDR1 is MNHEY and CDR2 is SVGAGI. Here the CDR3 reads CASRRDTDTQYF. The DNA for the CDR3 is TGTGCCAGCAGGCGAGACACAGATACGCAGTATTTT.

The chain links TRBV3-1 to TRBJ1-2; unclear D gene. The CDR3 loop spans 13 amino acids. Trimming stripped 2 bases from V and 2 bases from J, with 6 bases between. CDR1 is LGHDT and CDR2 is YNNKEL in the germline V gene (reference sequence). DNA of the CDR3: TGTGCCAGCAGCCAATCCCCCAACTATGGCTACACCTTC. Translation: CASSQSPNYGYTF.

This clonotype was picked up a small number of times. The chain uses TRBV20-1 and TRBJ1-1, with a possible D match to TRBD1 (6 bases). The V gene lost 4 bases and the J gene lost 2 bases, with 14 bases spanning the gap. The CDR3 sequence is 14 residues long. From germline, CDR1 is DFQATT and CDR2 SNEGSKA (reference sequence). The CDR3 region has the DNA TGCAGTGCTACAACAGGGTGGTATAACACTGAAGCTTTCTTT. Translation gives CSATTGWYNTEAFF.

The chain is built from TRBV3-1 and TRBJ2-1, with D unresolved. The germline V gene encodes CDR1 LGHDT and CDR2 YNNKEL (reference sequence). V was clipped by 6 bases and J by 7 bases, with 19 bases between them. The CDR3 sequence is 15 residues long. The CDR3 protein is CASSLRATIGNEQFF. The DNA of the CDR3 is TGTGCCAGCAGTCTCCGGGCCACGATCGGTAATGAGCAGTTCTTC.

This chain connects TRBV4-1 to TRBJ2-3; D is perhaps TRBD1 (6 bases). V lost 2 bases to trimming and J lost 1 base, with 10 bases between them. From germline, CDR1 is MGHRA and CDR2 YSYEKL. The CDR3 extends over 15 amino acids. This chain's CDR3 is CASSQSHRGTDTQYF. CDR3 DNA: TGCGCCAGCAGCCAAAGTCACAGGGGCACAGATACGCAGTATTTT.

The chain links TRBV5-1 to TRBJ2-2; D gene ambiguous. This CDR3 spans 12 amino acids. V lost 4 bases and J lost 5, with 6 bases in between. Germline V CDR1 and CDR2: SGHRS, YFSETQ. CDR3 in amino acids: CASSDWTGELFF. In DNA, the CDR3 is TGCGCCAGCAGCGACTGGACCGGGGAGCTGTTTTTT.

This clonotype was observed a few times. This chain joins TRBV20-1 and TRBJ2-7; a possible D gene is TRBD1 (6 bases). The CDR3 extends over 15 amino acids. The V end was cut by 1 base, the J end by 3 bases, with 16 bases between. Germline loops: CDR1 DFQATT, CDR2 SNEGSKA (reference sequence). The CDR3 region is CSARAYTGSRYEQYF. The CDR3 DNA sequence: TGCAGTGCTAGAGCTTATACAGGGAGTCGCTACGAGCAGTACTTC.

CDR3 bases: TGCGCCAGCAGCTTGGTTGGACAGGGGCTCGGCTACACCTTC. Translated: CASSLVGQGLGYTF. The chain joins TRBV5-1 to TRBJ1-2; 9 bases line up with TRBD1. Germline loops: CDR1 SGHRS, CDR2 YFSETQ. The ends lost 0 bases at V and 8 bases at J; junction bases unmatched: 5. This CDR3 has 14 amino acids.

V and J are TRBV12-3 or TRBV12-4 and TRBJ1-2; TRBD1 agrees at 9 bases. The CDR3 is made up of 16 amino acids. With V trimmed by 6 bases and J by 7 bases, 15 bases remained unmatched. Here the CDR3 reads CASRLRGTTGGFGYTF. CDR3 nucleotide sequence: TGTGCCAGCAGACTTAGGGGGACCACAGGGGGCTTTGGCTACACCTTC.

The chain uses TRBV6-1 and TRBJ2-1, with D perhaps TRBD2 (6 bases). V dropped 4 bases and J dropped 7 bases, with 17 bases sitting between them. This CDR3 has 15 residues. Per the germline V gene, CDR1 is MNHNS and CDR2 is SASEGT. In DNA form, the CDR3 reads TGTGCCAGCAGTGCCGGGGATGGGAGGTGGAATGAGCAGTTCTTC. Its protein is CASSAGDGRWNEQFF.

The rearrangement links TRBV6-2 or TRBV6-3 to TRBJ1-2, with D unclear. This CDR3 is 13 amino acids long. Germline lookup yields CDR1 MNHEY and CDR2 SVGEGT. Deletions cut 4 bases from V and 7 bases from J, with 13 bases between. CDR3 nucleotide sequence: TGTGCCAGCAGTTTGCCCGCCCCATTTGGCTACACCTTC. Translated, it gives CASSLPAPFGYTF.

This clonotype was seen more than once but under ten times. The rearrangement joins TRBV20-1 to TRBJ2-3; D may be TRBD2 (5 bases). CDR3 length: 15 residues. Per germline, CDR1 DFQATT and CDR2 SNEGSKA (reference sequence). The V and J ends lost 0 bases and 0 bases respectively, with 10 bases between them. CDR3 DNA: TGCAGTGCTAGAGATCGCAGGAGGAGCACAGATACGCAGTATTTT. It codes for CSARDRRRSTDTQYF.

The V and J genes are TRBV20-1 and TRBJ2-7, with D possibly being TRBD1 (5 bases). This CDR3 is built from 14 residues. Trimming pared 3 bases from V and 0 bases from J, leaving 12 bases between. Per germline, CDR1 DFQATT and CDR2 SNEGSKA (reference sequence). The CDR3 is CSARNRGSSYEQYF. CDR3 nucleotides: TGCAGTGCTAGGAATAGGGGAAGCTCCTACGAGCAGTACTTC.